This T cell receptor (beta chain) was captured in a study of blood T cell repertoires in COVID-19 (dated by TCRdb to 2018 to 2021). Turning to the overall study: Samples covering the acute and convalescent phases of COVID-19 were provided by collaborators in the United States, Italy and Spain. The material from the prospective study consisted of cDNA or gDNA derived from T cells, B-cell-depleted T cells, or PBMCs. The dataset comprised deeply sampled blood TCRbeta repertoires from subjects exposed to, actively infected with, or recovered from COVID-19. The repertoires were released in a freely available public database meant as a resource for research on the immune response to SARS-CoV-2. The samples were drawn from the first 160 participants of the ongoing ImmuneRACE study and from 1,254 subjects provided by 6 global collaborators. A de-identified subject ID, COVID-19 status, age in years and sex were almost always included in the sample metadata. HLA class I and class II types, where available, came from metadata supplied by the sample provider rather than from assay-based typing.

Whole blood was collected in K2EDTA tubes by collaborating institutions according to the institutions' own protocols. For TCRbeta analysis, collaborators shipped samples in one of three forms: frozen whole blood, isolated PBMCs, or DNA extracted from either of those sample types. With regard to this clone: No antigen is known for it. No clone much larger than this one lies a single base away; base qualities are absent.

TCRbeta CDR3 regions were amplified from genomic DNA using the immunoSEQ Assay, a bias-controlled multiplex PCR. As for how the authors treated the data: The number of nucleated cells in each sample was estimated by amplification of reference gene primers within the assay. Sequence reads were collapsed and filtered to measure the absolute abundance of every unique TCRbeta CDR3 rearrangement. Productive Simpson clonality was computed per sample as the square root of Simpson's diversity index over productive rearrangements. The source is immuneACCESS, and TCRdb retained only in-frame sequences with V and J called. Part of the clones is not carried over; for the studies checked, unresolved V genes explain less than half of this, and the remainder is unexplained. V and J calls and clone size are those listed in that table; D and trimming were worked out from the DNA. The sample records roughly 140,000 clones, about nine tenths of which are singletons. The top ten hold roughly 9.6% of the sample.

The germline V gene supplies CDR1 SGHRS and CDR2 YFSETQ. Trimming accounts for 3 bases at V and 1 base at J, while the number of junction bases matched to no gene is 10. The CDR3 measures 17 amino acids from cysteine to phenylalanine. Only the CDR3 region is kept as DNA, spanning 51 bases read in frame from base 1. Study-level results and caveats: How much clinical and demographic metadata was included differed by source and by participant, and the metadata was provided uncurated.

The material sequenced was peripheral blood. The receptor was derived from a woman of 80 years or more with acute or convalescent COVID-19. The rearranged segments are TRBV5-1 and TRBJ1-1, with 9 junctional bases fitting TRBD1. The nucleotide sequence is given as TGCGCCAGCAGCTCCGTCCCGGGACAGGGCCAGAACACTGAAGCTTTCTTT. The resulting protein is CASSSVPGQGQNTEAFF.